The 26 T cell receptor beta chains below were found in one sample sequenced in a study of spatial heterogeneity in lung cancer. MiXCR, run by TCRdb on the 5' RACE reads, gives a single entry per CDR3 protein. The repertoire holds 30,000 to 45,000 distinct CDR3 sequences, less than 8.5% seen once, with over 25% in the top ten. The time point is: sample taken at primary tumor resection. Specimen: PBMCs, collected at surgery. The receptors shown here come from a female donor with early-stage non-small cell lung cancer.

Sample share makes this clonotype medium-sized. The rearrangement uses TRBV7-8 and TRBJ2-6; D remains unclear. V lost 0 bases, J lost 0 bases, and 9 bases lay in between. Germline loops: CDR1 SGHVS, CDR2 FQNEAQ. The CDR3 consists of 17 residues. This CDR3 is CASSLALRFSGANVLTF. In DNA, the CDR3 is TGTGCCAGCAGCTTAGCGCTACGGTTCTCTGGGGCCAACGTCCTGACTTTC.

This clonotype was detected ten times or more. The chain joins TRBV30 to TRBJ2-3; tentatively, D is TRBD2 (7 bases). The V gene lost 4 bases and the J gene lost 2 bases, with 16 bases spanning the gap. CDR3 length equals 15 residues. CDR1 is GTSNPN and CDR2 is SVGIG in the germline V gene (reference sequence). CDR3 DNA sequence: TGTGCCTGGAAGCGGGACATCCTACTCACAGATACGCAGTATTTT. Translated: CAWKRDILLTDTQYF. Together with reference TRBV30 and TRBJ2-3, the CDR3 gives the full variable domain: SQTIHQWPATLVQPVGSPLSLECTVEGTSNPNLYWYRQAAGRGLQLLFYSVGIGQISSEVPQNLSASRPQDRQFILSSKKLLLSDSGFYLCAWKRDILLTDTQYFGPGTRLTVL.

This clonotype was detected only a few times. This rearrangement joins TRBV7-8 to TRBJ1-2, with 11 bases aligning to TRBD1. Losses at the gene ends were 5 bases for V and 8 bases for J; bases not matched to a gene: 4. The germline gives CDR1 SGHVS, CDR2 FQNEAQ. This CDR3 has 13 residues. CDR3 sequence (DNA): TGTGCCAGCAGCCCGGGACAGGGGGACGGCTACACCTTC. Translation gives CASSPGQGDGYTF.

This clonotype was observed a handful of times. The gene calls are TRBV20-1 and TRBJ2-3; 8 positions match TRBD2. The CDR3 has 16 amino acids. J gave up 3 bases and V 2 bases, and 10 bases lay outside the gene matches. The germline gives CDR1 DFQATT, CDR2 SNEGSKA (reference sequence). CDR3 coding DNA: TGCAGTGCTAGAATACCGGGACTAGTGGCTACAGATACGCAGTATTTT. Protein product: CSARIPGLVATDTQYF.

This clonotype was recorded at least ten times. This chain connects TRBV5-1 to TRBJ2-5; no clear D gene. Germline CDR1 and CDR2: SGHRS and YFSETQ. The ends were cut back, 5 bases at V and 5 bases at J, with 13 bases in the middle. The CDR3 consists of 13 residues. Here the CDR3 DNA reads TGCGCCAGCAGTGCCGGTAATGGGGAGACCCAGTACTTC. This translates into CASSAGNGETQYF.

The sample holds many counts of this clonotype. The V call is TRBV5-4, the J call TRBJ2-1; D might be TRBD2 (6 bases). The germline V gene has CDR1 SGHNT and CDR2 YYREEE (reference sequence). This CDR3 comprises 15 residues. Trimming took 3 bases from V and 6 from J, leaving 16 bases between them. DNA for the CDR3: TGTGCCAGCAGCTCGCCGGGACTGGGGGTCAATGAGCAGTTCTTC. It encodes CASSSPGLGVNEQFF.

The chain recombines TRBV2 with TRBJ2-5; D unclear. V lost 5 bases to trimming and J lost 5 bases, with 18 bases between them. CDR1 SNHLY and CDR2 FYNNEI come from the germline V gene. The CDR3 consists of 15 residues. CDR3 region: CASSMMPTIGETQYF. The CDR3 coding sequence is TGTGCCAGCAGTATGATGCCGACGATAGGGGAGACCCAGTACTTC. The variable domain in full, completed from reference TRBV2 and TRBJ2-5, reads EPEVTQTPSHQVTQMGQEVILRCVPISNHLYFYWYRQILGQKVEFLVSFYNNEISEKSEIFDDQFSVERPDGSNFTLKIRSTKLEDSAMYFCASSMMPTIGETQYFGPGTRLLVL.

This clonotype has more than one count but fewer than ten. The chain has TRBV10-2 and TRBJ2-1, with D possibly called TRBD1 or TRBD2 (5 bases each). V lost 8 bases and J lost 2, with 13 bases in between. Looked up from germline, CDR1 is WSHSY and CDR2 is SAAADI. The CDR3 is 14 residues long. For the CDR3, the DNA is TGCGCCAGCGGGGACGTCCCGCCCTACAATGAGCAGTTCTTC. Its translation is CASGDVPPYNEQFF.

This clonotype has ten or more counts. CDR3 sequence reads: CASSHLVRGPTNEKLFF. In nucleotides, the CDR3 is TGCGCCAGCAGCCACCTGGTCCGGGGTCCAACTAATGAAAAACTGTTTTTT. V usage is TRBV4-1 and J usage is TRBJ1-4; D uncertain. Germline V gene data show CDR1 as MGHRA and CDR2 as YSYEKL. The CDR3 length is 17 residues. The V end lost 3 bases, the J end lost 0 bases, and 14 bases lay between the germline ends.

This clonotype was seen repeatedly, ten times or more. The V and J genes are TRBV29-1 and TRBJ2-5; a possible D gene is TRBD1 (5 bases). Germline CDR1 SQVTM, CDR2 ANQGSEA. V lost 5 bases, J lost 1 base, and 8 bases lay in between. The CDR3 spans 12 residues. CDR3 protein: CSVIDSQETQYF. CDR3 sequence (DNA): TGCAGCGTTATTGACAGCCAAGAGACCCAGTACTTC.

The CDR3 DNA follows: TGTGCCAGCAGTTTATACAGCAAAAACATTCAGTACTTC. This encodes CASSLYSKNIQYF. The rearrangement links TRBV28 to TRBJ2-4, with D hard to call. The CDR3 has 13 residues. Germline V CDR1 and CDR2: MDHEN, SYDVKM. Trimming pared 1 base from V and 3 bases from J, leaving 4 bases between.

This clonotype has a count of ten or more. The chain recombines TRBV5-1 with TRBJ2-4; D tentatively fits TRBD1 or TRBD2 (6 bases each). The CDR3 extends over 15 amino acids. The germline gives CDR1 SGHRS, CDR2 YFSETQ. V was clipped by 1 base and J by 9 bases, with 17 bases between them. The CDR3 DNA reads TGCGCCAGCAGCTTGTCGCAGGGGCGGAGGGCCATTCAGTACTTC. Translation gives CASSLSQGRRAIQYF.

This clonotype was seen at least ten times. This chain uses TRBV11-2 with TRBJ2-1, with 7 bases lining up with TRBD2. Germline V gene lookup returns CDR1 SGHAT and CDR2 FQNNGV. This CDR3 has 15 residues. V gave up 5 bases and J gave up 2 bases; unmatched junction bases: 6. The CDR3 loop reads CASSVSSGAYNEQFF. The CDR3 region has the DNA TGTGCCAGCAGCGTATCTAGCGGTGCCTACAATGAGCAGTTCTTC.

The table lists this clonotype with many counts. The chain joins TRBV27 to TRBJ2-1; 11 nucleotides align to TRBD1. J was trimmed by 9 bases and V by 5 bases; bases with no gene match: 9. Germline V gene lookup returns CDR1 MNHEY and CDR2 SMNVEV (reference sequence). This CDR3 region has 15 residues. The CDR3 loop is CASSLKGTGGAEQFF. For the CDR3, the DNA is TGTGCCAGCAGTCTAAAAGGGACAGGGGGTGCTGAGCAGTTCTTC.

Here the CDR3 reads CASSSRYSDRDYGYTF. The CDR3 DNA reads as TGTGCCAGCAGTTCACGGTACTCCGACAGAGACTATGGCTACACCTTC. The rearrangement joins TRBV25-1 to TRBJ1-2, with D possibly matching TRBD1 (5 bases). This CDR3 region has 16 residues. Per the germline V gene, CDR1 is MGHDK and CDR2 is SYGVNS. The germline V and J ends were trimmed by 5 bases and 3 bases, with 19 bases remaining between them.

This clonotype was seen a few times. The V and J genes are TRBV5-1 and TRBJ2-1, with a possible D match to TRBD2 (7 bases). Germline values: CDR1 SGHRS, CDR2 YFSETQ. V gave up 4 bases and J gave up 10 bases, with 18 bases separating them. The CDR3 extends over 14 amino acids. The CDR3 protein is CASSTPWGGGEQFF. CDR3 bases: TGCGCCAGCAGCACACCCTGGGGGGGCGGAGAGCAGTTCTTC.

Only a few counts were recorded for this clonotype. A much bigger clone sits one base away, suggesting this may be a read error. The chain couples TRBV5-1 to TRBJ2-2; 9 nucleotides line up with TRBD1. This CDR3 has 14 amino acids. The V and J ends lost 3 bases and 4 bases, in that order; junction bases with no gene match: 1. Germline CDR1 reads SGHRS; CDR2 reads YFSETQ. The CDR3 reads CASSSGQGTGELFF. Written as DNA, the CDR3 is TGCGCCAGCAGCTCGGGACAGGGCACCGGGGAGCTGTTTTTT.

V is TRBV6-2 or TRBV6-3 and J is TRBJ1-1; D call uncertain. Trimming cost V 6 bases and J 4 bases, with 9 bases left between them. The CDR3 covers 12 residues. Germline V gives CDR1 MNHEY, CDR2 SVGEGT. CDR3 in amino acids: CASRDWGTEAFF. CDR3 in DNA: TGTGCCAGCAGGGACTGGGGCACTGAAGCTTTCTTT.

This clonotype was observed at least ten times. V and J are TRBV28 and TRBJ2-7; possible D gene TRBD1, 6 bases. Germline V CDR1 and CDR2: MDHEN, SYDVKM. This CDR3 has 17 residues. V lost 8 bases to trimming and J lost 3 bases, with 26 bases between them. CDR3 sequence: CASRDFSTGLGDYEQYF. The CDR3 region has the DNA TGTGCCAGCCGAGACTTTTCTACAGGGCTGGGGGACTACGAGCAGTACTTC.

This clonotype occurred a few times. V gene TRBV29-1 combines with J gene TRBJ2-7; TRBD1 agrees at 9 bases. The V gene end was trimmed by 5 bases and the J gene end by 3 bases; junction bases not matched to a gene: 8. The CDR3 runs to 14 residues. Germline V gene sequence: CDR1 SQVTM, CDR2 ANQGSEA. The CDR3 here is CSVNPGTGNYEQYF. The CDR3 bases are TGCAGCGTTAACCCCGGGACAGGGAACTACGAGCAGTACTTC.

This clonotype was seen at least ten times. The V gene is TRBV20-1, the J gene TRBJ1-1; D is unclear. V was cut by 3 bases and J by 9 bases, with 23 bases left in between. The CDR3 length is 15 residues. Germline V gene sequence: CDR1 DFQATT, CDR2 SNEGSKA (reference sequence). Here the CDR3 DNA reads TGCAGTGCTAGGCCCAATACGGCGGGCACCTGGAAAGCTTTCTTT. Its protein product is CSARPNTAGTWKAFF.

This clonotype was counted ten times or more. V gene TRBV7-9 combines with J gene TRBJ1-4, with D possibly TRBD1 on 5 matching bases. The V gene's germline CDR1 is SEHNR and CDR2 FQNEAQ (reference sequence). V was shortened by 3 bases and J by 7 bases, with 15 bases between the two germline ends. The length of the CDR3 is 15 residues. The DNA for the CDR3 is TGTGCCAGCAGCTTTCAAGTGGGGGGTCGTGAAAAACTGTTTTTT. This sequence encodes CASSFQVGGREKLFF. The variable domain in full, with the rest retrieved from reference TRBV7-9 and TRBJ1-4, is DTGVSQNPRHKITKRGQNVTFRCDPISEHNRLYWYRQTLGQGPEFLTYFQNEAQLEKSRLLSDRFSAERPKGSFSTLEIQRTEQGDSAMYLCASSFQVGGREKLFFGSGTQLSVL.

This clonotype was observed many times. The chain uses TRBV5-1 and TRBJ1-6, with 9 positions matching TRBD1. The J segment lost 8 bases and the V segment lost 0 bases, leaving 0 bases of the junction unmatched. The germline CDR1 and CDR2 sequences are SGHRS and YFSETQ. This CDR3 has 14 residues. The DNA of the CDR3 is TGCGCCAGCAGCTTGGGGACAGGGGATTCACCCCTCCACTTT. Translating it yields CASSLGTGDSPLHF.

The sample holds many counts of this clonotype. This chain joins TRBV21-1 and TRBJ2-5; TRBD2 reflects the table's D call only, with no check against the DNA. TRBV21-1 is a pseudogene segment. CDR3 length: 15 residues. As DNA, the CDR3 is TGTGCCAGCGGCTGGAGGCCTAGCGGAGAAGAGACCCAGTACTTC. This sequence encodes CASGWRPSGEETQYF.

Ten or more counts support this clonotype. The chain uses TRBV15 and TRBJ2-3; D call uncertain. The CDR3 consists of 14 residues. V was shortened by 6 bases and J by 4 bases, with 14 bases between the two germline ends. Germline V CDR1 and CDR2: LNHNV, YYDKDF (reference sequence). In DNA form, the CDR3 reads TGTGCCACCAGTAGTGGTCTTGGAGCAGATACGCAGTATTTT. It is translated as CATSSGLGADTQYF.

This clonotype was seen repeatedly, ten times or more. The DNA for the CDR3 is TGCGCCAGCAGCTCGACAGGTAGCACAGATACGCAGTATTTT. This codes for CASSSTGSTDTQYF. This sequence joins TRBV5-1 and TRBJ2-3; TRBD1 might be the D (6 bases). Per the germline V gene, CDR1 is SGHRS and CDR2 is YFSETQ. V dropped 3 bases and J dropped 0 bases, with 8 bases sitting between them. The CDR3 totals 14 residues.